One and the same sample provided the 17 T cell receptor beta chains below, sequenced in a study of regulatory T cells in long-lasting Graves disease. Sample time point: persistent/refractory GD, antithyroid drugs over 5 years with positive TRAb. Extracted RNA from PBMCs served as the source of the TCR library. According to the study, TCR beta libraries were built with iRepertoire HTBI primers and CDR3-region Arm-PCR. TCRdb reanalysed the multiplex PCR reads using MiXCR and keeps one entry per CDR3 protein. Among more than 650,000 distinct CDR3 sequences listed, about 30% were seen once. Here the sequenced sample was peripheral blood mononuclear cells (PBMCs), taken when the disease was refractory, from a patient treated with antithyroid drugs. These TCRs come from a female donor with Graves disease.

This clonotype has just a few counts. The gene calls are TRBV5-1 and TRBJ2-2; 11 bases map to TRBD1. CDR1 is SGHRS and CDR2 is YFSETQ in the germline V gene. J was trimmed by 9 bases and V by 2 bases; bases with no gene match: 9. The CDR3 is 16 residues long. The CDR3 bases are TGCGCCAGCAGCTTCCCCGGGACAGGGGGAGGCTGGGAGCTGTTTTTT. Translation gives CASSFPGTGGGWELFF. The full variable domain, with the rest looked up from reference TRBV5-1 and TRBJ2-2, is KAGVTQTPRYLIKTRGQQVTLSCSPISGHRSVSWYQQTPGQGLQFLFEYFSETQRNKGNFPGRFSGRQFSNSRSEMNVSTLELGDSALYLCASSFPGTGGGWELFFGEGSRLTVL.

The sample holds many counts of this clonotype. V gene TRBV20-1 combines with J gene TRBJ1-1; unclear D gene. Germline V gene sequence: CDR1 DFQATT, CDR2 SNEGSKA (reference sequence). This CDR3 is 15 amino acids long. V lost 0 bases and J 0 bases, leaving 11 bases between the germline ends. CDR3 residues: CSARDPTHLNTEAFF. The CDR3 region has the DNA TGCAGTGCTAGAGACCCCACCCACTTGAACACTGAAGCTTTCTTT.

The chain carries TRBV6-2 or TRBV6-3 and TRBJ2-7; D is unresolved. V was shortened by 5 bases and J by 5 bases, with 7 bases between the two germline ends. This CDR3 region has 11 residues. Germline loops: CDR1 MNHEY, CDR2 SVGEGT. Here the CDR3 reads CASSATHEQYF. DNA for the CDR3: TGTGCCAGCAGTGCCACCCACGAGCAGTACTTC.

Only a few counts were recorded for this clonotype. The V and J genes are TRBV6-5 and TRBJ1-3, with D maybe TRBD1 (5 bases). V shed 4 bases and J shed 0 bases, with 10 bases lying between them. Germline CDR1 MNHEY, CDR2 SVGAGI. The CDR3 totals 15 residues. The CDR3 region is CASSSRQTSGNTIYF. CDR3 sequence (DNA): TGTGCCAGCAGTTCCCGACAGACCTCTGGAAACACCATATATTTT.

The chain has TRBV7-9 and TRBJ1-1; no firm D call. This CDR3 spans 14 amino acids. Trimming removed 3 bases at V and 7 bases at J, with 15 bases between. Germline V lookup: CDR1 SEHNR, CDR2 FQNEAQ (reference sequence). CDR3 nucleotides: TGTGCCAGCAGCTTTGTGGCAGTAGAAAGTGAAGCTTTCTTT. Protein product: CASSFVAVESEAFF. Combining the CDR3 with reference TRBV7-9 and TRBJ1-1 gives the whole variable domain DTGVSQNPRHKITKRGQNVTFRCDPISEHNRLYWYRQTLGQGPEFLTYFQNEAQLEKSRLLSDRFSAERPKGSFSTLEIQRTEQGDSAMYLCASSFVAVESEAFFGQGTRLTVV.

V gene TRBV6-2 or TRBV6-3 combines with J gene TRBJ2-7; D is ambiguous. The germline gives CDR1 MNHEY, CDR2 SVGEGT. Trimming left V 2 bases short and J 0 bases short, with 11 bases between. This CDR3 is built from 15 residues. The CDR3: CASSYATHSSYEQYF. The DNA of the CDR3 is TGTGCCAGCAGTTACGCGACCCACAGCTCCTACGAGCAGTACTTC.

Only a few counts were recorded for this clonotype. The chain uses TRBV3-1 and TRBJ2-1; 7 positions match TRBD1. Per the germline V gene, CDR1 is LGHDT and CDR2 is YNNKEL (reference sequence). Losses at the gene ends were 2 bases for V and 6 bases for J; bases not matched to a gene: 7. CDR3 size: 15 residues. Here the CDR3 reads CASSQKGARINEQFF. The CDR3 DNA reads as TGTGCCAGCAGCCAAAAGGGGGCGCGGATCAATGAGCAGTTCTTC.

This clonotype appeared a few times. The V gene is TRBV7-2, the J gene TRBJ1-5; D not certain. Per the germline V gene, CDR1 is SGHTA and CDR2 is FQGNSA. CDR3 length equals 16 residues. V was shortened by 1 base and J by 0 bases, with 10 bases between the two germline ends. This CDR3 reads CASSLGAWTSNQPQHF. CDR3 nucleotides: TGTGCCAGCAGCTTAGGCGCCTGGACTAGCAATCAGCCCCAGCATTTT. The full variable domain, in which reference TRBV7-2 and TRBJ1-5 provide the parts outside the CDR3, is GAGVSQSPSNKVTEKGKDVELRCDPISGHTALYWYRQSLGQGLEFLIYFQGNSAPDKSGLPSDRFSAERTGGSVSTLTIQRTQQEDSAVYLCASSLGAWTSNQPQHFGDGTRLSIL.

Ten or more counts support this clonotype. The V gene is TRBV27, the J gene TRBJ1-1; D is ambiguous. Germline CDR1 MNHEY, CDR2 SMNVEV (reference sequence). The CDR3 loop spans 13 amino acids. Between the trimmed V and J ends, which lost 5 bases and 0 bases, there was a span of 7 bases. Here the CDR3 DNA reads TGTGCCAGCAGTACACTGATGAACACTGAAGCTTTCTTT. This gives the protein CASSTLMNTEAFF.

Details on this clonotype: This may be a read error, as it is one base from a much larger clone. The genes are TRBV28 and TRBJ1-1; no firm D call. The CDR3 is 11 residues long. V lost 8 bases to trimming and J lost 0 bases, with 4 bases between them. CDR1 MDHEN and CDR2 SYDVKM come from the germline V gene. The CDR3 loop reads CASWLNTEAFF. CDR3 nucleotide sequence: TGTGCCAGCTGGCTGAACACTGAAGCTTTCTTT.

This clonotype was picked up a small number of times. The gene calls are TRBV12-3 or TRBV12-4 and TRBJ2-4; unclear D gene. V lost 6 bases and J lost 8, with 11 bases in between. The CDR3 is 12 residues long. The CDR3 DNA reads as TGTGCCAGCAGGAGGCGAGAGGACATTCAGTACTTC. It is translated as CASRRREDIQYF.

A word on this clonotype: A read error is possible here, since a much larger clone lies one base away. The rearrangement joins TRBV2 to TRBJ1-1, with TRBD1 identical over 8 bases. CDR3 length: 10 residues. Germline V gives CDR1 SNHLY, CDR2 FYNNEI. This CDR3 is CASRGTGGAF. In DNA, the CDR3 is TGTGCCAGCAGAGGGACAGGTGGGGCCTTT.

This clonotype was recorded a few times. The J gene is TRBJ1-2, the V gene TRBV30, with TRBD1 as a possible D gene (5 bases). CDR1 and CDR2 from the germline V gene are GTSNPN and SVGIG (reference sequence). Deletions cut 0 bases from V and 4 bases from J, with 9 bases between. This CDR3 is 13 amino acids long. CDR3 loop: CAWSVAGSYGYTF. Here the CDR3 DNA reads TGTGCCTGGAGTGTTGCAGGGAGCTATGGCTACACCTTC.

This clonotype came up a few times. The chain has TRBV3-1 and TRBJ2-5; D is possibly TRBD2 (6 bases). The CDR3 spans 14 residues. Trimming cost V 4 bases and J 4 bases, with 13 bases left between them. The germline V gene has CDR1 LGHDT and CDR2 YNNKEL (reference sequence). Here the CDR3 DNA reads TGTGCCAGCAGCCTCCGGAGGGCCCTAGAGACCCAGTACTTC. Protein sequence: CASSLRRALETQYF.

This clonotype was counted ten times or more. This chain connects TRBV11-2 to TRBJ2-5; maybe TRBD2 (7 bases). The CDR3 has 18 amino acids. Looked up from germline, CDR1 is SGHAT and CDR2 is FQNNGV. V was clipped by 4 bases and J by 4 bases, with 25 bases between them. CDR3 protein: CASSSHDARGQGIETQYF. The CDR3 DNA reads TGTGCCAGCAGCTCCCACGACGCGCGGGGGCAGGGAATAGAGACCCAGTACTTC.

At least ten counts were recorded for this clonotype. No DNA is shown, since the ends of the CDR3 on it are uncertain; the CDR3 is the one TCRdb lists. V gene TRBV28 combines with J gene TRBJ1-2. Termini included, the CDR3 measures 12 amino acids. Germline lookup yields CDR1 MDHEN and CDR2 SYDVKM. CDR3 region: CASSPLQRGYTF.

This clonotype was counted only a few times. V and J are TRBV9 and TRBJ1-2; D is undetermined. The CDR3 is made up of 12 amino acids. Per germline, CDR1 SGDLS and CDR2 YYNGEE. The ends were cut back, 4 bases at V and 2 bases at J, with 6 bases in the middle. As DNA, the CDR3 is TGTGCCAGCAGCAAAGCCAACTATGGCTACACCTTC. This sequence encodes CASSKANYGYTF.